These 16 T cell receptor beta chains were sequenced from one sample in a study of blood T cell repertoires in COVID-19. Sequencing was performed with immunoSEQ multiplex PCR; in TCRdb, only in-frame clones are kept and a portion is missing. In the table there are 210,000 or so clones, 75% to 85% of which are singletons. The sequenced material came from peripheral blood. The source of these receptors is a man aged 45-60 years with COVID-19, enrolled during active disease.

V gene TRBV25-1 combines with J gene TRBJ2-7; 9 bases are shared with TRBD2. The CDR3 totals 14 residues. The junction had 9 bases not matched to a gene; V was cut back by 6 bases and J by 6 bases. Germline V gene sequence: CDR1 MGHDK, CDR2 SYGVNS. CDR3 sequence reads: CASSLGTSRSEQYF. CDR3 coding DNA: TGTGCCAGCAGCCTCGGGACTAGCCGGAGCGAGCAGTACTTC.

The chain recombines TRBV5-4 with TRBJ2-3, with TRBD1 identical over 7 bases. CDR3 size: 17 residues. V was pared by 0 bases and J by 1 base, with 8 bases of the junction left unmatched. The germline V gene has CDR1 SGHNT and CDR2 YYREEE (reference sequence). The CDR3 reads CASSLGGQTRRTDTQYF. CDR3 in DNA: TGTGCCAGCAGCTTGGGGGGACAGACCCGACGCACAGATACGCAGTATTTT.

This clone has only one observation. The V call is TRBV28, the J call TRBJ1-2, with D tentatively TRBD1 (5 bases). The CDR3 is made up of 16 amino acids. CDR1 is MDHEN and CDR2 is SYDVKM in the germline V gene. Between the trimmed V and J ends, which lost 8 bases and 4 bases, there was a span of 23 bases. DNA of the CDR3: TGTGCCAGCGCCTTCCCTGGGACTGTCCGGAGCTATGGCTACACCTTC. This translates into CASAFPGTVRSYGYTF.

V and J are TRBV25-1 and TRBJ2-7; possibly TRBD2 for D (6 bases). The CDR3 totals 14 residues. V lost 1 base, J lost 4 bases, and 11 bases lay in between. In germline, CDR1 is MGHDK, CDR2 SYGVNS. In DNA form, the CDR3 reads TGTGCCAGCAGTGAATTAGGGACTTCGTACGAGCAGTACTTC. Protein product: CASSELGTSYEQYF.

In its sample, this clone was seen a few times. The CDR3 reads CATSRMGLAGSPGELFF. The CDR3 DNA reads as TGTGCCACCAGCCGAATGGGACTAGCGGGGAGTCCCGGGGAGCTGTTTTTT. The chain has TRBV15 and TRBJ2-2; the match to TRBD2 covers 13 bases. J was trimmed by 6 bases and V by 5 bases; bases with no gene match: 9. Germline loops: CDR1 LNHNV, CDR2 YYDKDF (reference sequence). This CDR3 is built from 17 residues.

This clone was counted once. The chain combines TRBV14 with TRBJ2-1; 7 positions agree with TRBD1. This CDR3 comprises 18 residues. The trim removed 4 bases at V and 7 bases at J, leaving 19 bases unmatched. Germline V CDR1 and CDR2: SGHDN, FVKESK. CDR3 in DNA: TGTGCCAGCAGCCCCTATGCTCCCTCTAGGGGGCTGGATAATGAGCAGTTCTTC. Translation gives CASSPYAPSRGLDNEQFF.

The chain links TRBV2 to TRBJ2-7; 8 bases fit TRBD1. The CDR3 has 15 residues. The V gene's germline CDR1 is SNHLY and CDR2 FYNNEI. V lost 10 bases, J lost 3 bases, and 14 bases stayed unmatched. This CDR3 reads CATTGTGGRGYEQYF. CDR3 sequence (DNA): TGTGCCACCACCGGGACAGGAGGTCGGGGCTACGAGCAGTACTTC.

The chain is built from TRBV11-3 and TRBJ2-7, with 8 bases lining up with TRBD2. The CDR3 runs to 15 residues. Trimming at V came to 2 bases and at J to 3 bases, leaving 6 bases not matched to a gene. CDR1 is SGHNT, CDR2 YENEEA, per germline. The CDR3 DNA sequence: TGTGCCAGCAGCTTACGGGGGGGGCCCCTCTACGAGCAGTACTTC. Amino acid sequence: CASSLRGGPLYEQYF.

The chain employs TRBV7-9 and TRBJ2-7; 7 bases are shared with TRBD1. The ends lost 5 bases at V and 0 bases at J; junction bases unmatched: 10. The CDR3 sequence is 16 residues long. Per the germline V gene, CDR1 is SEHNR and CDR2 is FQNEAQ (reference sequence). The CDR3 protein is CASSPTFGQASYEQYF. CDR3 nucleotides: TGTGCCAGCAGCCCCACTTTTGGACAGGCCTCCTACGAGCAGTACTTC. The whole variable domain, remainder taken from reference TRBV7-9 and TRBJ2-7, is DTGVSQNPRHKITKRGQNVTFRCDPISEHNRLYWYRQTLGQGPEFLTYFQNEAQLEKSRLLSDRFSAERPKGSFSTLEIQRTEQGDSAMYLCASSPTFGQASYEQYFGPGTRLTVT.

This sequence joins TRBV6-2 or TRBV6-3 and TRBJ1-2, with no clear D. Germline CDR1 reads MNHEY; CDR2 reads SVGEGT. This CDR3 region has 15 residues. The germline V and J ends were trimmed by 0 bases and 7 bases, with 15 bases remaining between them. The CDR3 reads CASSYSRAGASGYTF. Written as DNA, the CDR3 is TGTGCCAGCAGTTACTCGAGAGCGGGAGCCTCTGGCTACACCTTC.

A single count supports this clone. The V and J genes are TRBV20-1 and TRBJ2-7; D not certain. V lost 3 bases, J lost 1 base, and 16 bases lay in between. The length of the CDR3 is 15 residues. Germline V gene sequence: CDR1 DFQATT, CDR2 SNEGSKA (reference sequence). This chain's CDR3 is CSASNSLYLSYEQYF. CDR3 DNA sequence: TGCAGTGCTAGTAACAGCTTATACCTATCCTACGAGCAGTACTTC.

The chain carries TRBV4-2 and TRBJ2-2; 11 bases agree with TRBD2. The CDR3 runs 17 residues. J was trimmed by 0 bases and V by 9 bases; bases with no gene match: 9. The germline CDR1 and CDR2 sequences are LGHNA and YNFKEQ. As DNA, the CDR3 is TGTGCCAGTGGGGTACTAGCGGGGGCCTCGAACACCGGGGAGCTGTTTTTT. It is translated as CASGVLAGASNTGELFF.

V usage is TRBV6-5 and J usage is TRBJ1-1; D may be TRBD1 (5 bases). CDR3 size: 13 residues. Trimming cost V 2 bases and J 4 bases, with 8 bases left between them. Germline CDR1 and CDR2: MNHEY and SVGAGI. In DNA, the CDR3 is TGTGCCAGCAGTTACCCAGGGCGCACTGAAGCTTTCTTT. Translated, it gives CASSYPGRTEAFF.

This clone was seen only once. The CDR3 DNA is TGTGCCAGCAGTACAGATTTTGGGACTGAAGCTTTCTTT. This translates into CASSTDFGTEAFF. The chain links TRBV2 to TRBJ1-1; no clear D gene. CDR1 SNHLY and CDR2 FYNNEI come from the germline V gene. V was clipped by 5 bases and J by 5 bases, with 12 bases between them. The CDR3 has 13 residues.

The V and J genes are TRBV27 and TRBJ1-1; D remains ambiguous. Germline V gene sequence: CDR1 MNHEY, CDR2 SMNVEV (reference sequence). Trimming took 3 bases from V and 7 from J, leaving 21 bases between them. The CDR3 consists of 16 residues. The CDR3 loop is CASSLTGNAFRNEAFF. CDR3 nucleotides: TGTGCCAGCAGTTTGACGGGAAATGCCTTCCGAAATGAAGCTTTCTTT.

The gene calls are TRBV11-2 and TRBJ2-2; the match to TRBD1 covers 8 bases. The CDR3 extends over 15 amino acids. Germline V gives CDR1 SGHAT, CDR2 FQNNGV. Trimming at V came to 7 bases and at J to 1 base, leaving 5 bases not matched to a gene. The CDR3 coding sequence is TGTGCCAGCACCCATGGACAGGGGAACACCGGGGAGCTGTTTTTT. Translation gives CASTHGQGNTGELFF.